The clone carrying this T cell receptor beta chain was seen only once. As handled by the study authors: Reference gene primers were amplified, and this amplification served to estimate nucleated cell counts. Profiled with immunoSEQ multiplex PCR; TCRdb holds only in-frame clones, not every one. V and J calls and clone size are as listed in that table; D and trimming were resolved from the DNA. The sample lists under 200,000 clones; 80% to 90% were seen once. In germline, CDR1 is LGHNA, CDR2 YSLEER. The CDR3 extends over 15 amino acids. The V end lost 0 bases, the J end lost 2 bases, and 11 bases lay between the germline ends. These data come from a study of blood T cell repertoires in COVID-19. Study context: From T cells, B-cell-depleted T cells, or PBMCs came the material, which was cDNA or gDNA.

The sequence was collected from a woman aged 80 or over with acute or convalescent COVID-19. The chain has TRBV4-3 and TRBJ2-7; weak D call: TRBD2 (5 bases). The sequenced material came from peripheral blood. CDR3: CASSQDLPGTYEQYF. For the CDR3, the DNA is TGCGCCAGCAGCCAAGACCTTCCGGGAACCTACGAGCAGTACTTC.